Following are 24 T cell receptor beta chains from one sample sequenced in a study of T cell responses to AZD1222 COVID-19 vaccine. The method was immunoSEQ multiplex PCR; TCRdb's version includes in-frame clones alone and lacks a portion of them. The sample shows roughly 180,000 clones, over 80% of them seen only once. Source: peripheral blood, taken 28 days after the second dose of the MenACWY control vaccine. These receptors originate from an adult who received the MenACWY meningococcal vaccine as a control.

This chain's CDR3 is CASRSALSYEQYF. The CDR3 DNA follows: TGTGCCAGCAGATCGGCTCTTTCCTACGAGCAGTACTTC. The gene calls are TRBV12-3 or TRBV12-4 and TRBJ2-7; unclear D gene. The CDR3 totals 13 residues. Trimming pared 6 bases from V and 1 base from J, leaving 10 bases between.

J is TRBJ2-6 and V is TRBV28, with D possibly matching TRBD2 (6 bases). The length of the CDR3 is 16 residues. V was shortened by 3 bases and J by 6 bases, with 15 bases between the two germline ends. The germline gives CDR1 MDHEN, CDR2 SYDVKM. CDR3 bases: TGTGCCAGCAGTTTTCGGGCGGGGCAGACGGCCAACGTCCTGACTTTC. Its translation is CASSFRAGQTANVLTF.

Notes on this clone: The same CDR3 is also encoded by other DNA sequences in this sample. The chain recombines TRBV28 with TRBJ1-5; D gene uncertain. V was trimmed by 2 bases and J by 4 bases, leaving 0 bases between them. The CDR3 length is 11 residues. Looked up from germline, CDR1 is MDHEN and CDR2 is SYDVKM. The CDR3 region is CASSLNQPQHF. CDR3 nucleotide sequence: TGTGCCAGCAGTTTAAATCAGCCCCAGCATTTT.

The V call is TRBV12-5, the J call TRBJ2-7, with D tentatively TRBD1 or TRBD2 (5 bases each). This CDR3 contains 18 residues. The V end lost 6 bases, the J end lost 0 bases, and 24 bases lay between the germline ends. The germline V gene has CDR1 LGHNT and CDR2 FRNRAP. The CDR3 region has the DNA TGTGCTAGTGGCAAGGCCGGGACCGCGGCGCCCTTCTCCTACGAGCAGTACTTC. It is translated as CASGKAGTAAPFSYEQYF.

The chain uses TRBV5-5 and TRBJ1-2, with D maybe TRBD1 (5 bases). The CDR3 spans 15 residues. The germline V gene has CDR1 SGHKS and CDR2 YYEKEE (reference sequence). Trimming shortened V by 4 bases and J by 3 bases, and 16 bases separated the two germline ends. In nucleotides, the CDR3 is TGTGCCAGCAGCGGGGGTGGGGTAGGGTACTATGGCTACACCTTC. Translated, it gives CASSGGGVGYYGYTF.

This clone was seen only once. The J gene is TRBJ1-2, the V gene TRBV12-3 or TRBV12-4; D is uncertain. The germline V and J ends were trimmed by 6 bases and 4 bases, with 12 bases remaining between them. This CDR3 has 13 amino acids. CDR3 loop: CASRSGLVYGYTF. As DNA, the CDR3 is TGTGCCAGCAGGTCTGGTCTTGTCTATGGCTACACCTTC.

V usage is TRBV5-4 and J usage is TRBJ1-1, with D uncertain. Trimming stripped 4 bases from V and 7 bases from J, with 11 bases between. Germline V gene lookup returns CDR1 SGHNT and CDR2 YYREEE (reference sequence). There are 12 residues in the CDR3. This chain's CDR3 is CASSADYSEAFF. DNA of the CDR3: TGTGCCAGCAGCGCGGACTACAGTGAAGCTTTCTTT.

This clone has a single count. The V gene is TRBV20-1, the J gene TRBJ1-1; D gene uncertain. V was cut by 6 bases and J by 3 bases, with 11 bases left in between. Germline V CDR1 and CDR2: DFQATT, SNEGSKA (reference sequence). This CDR3 has 12 residues. The CDR3 DNA follows: TGCAGTGCCAGTAGCCCCGACACTGAAGCTTTCTTT. Translated, it gives CSASSPDTEAFF.

The J gene is TRBJ1-3, the V gene TRBV11-2, with D unclear. Trimming pared 0 bases from V and 2 bases from J, leaving 11 bases between. The length of the CDR3 is 16 residues. Per germline, CDR1 SGHAT and CDR2 FQNNGV. As DNA, the CDR3 is TGTGCCAGCAGCTTAGATAGCTGGGCAGCTGGAAACACCATATATTTT. It is translated as CASSLDSWAAGNTIYF.

Relative to its sample, this clone is medium-sized. The chain uses TRBV2 and TRBJ1-5; 7 bases match TRBD1. CDR3 length equals 16 residues. Germline-derived CDR1 and CDR2 are SNHLY and FYNNEI. V was pared by 6 bases and J by 4 bases, with 12 bases of the junction left unmatched. The CDR3 region has the DNA TGTGCCAGCAGAGCGCTAGACAGGGCGGTGAATCAGCCCCAGCATTTT. Translation gives CASRALDRAVNQPQHF.

The chain couples TRBV7-2 to TRBJ1-5; D remains ambiguous. The V and J ends lost 1 base and 8 bases respectively, with 15 bases between them. Germline-derived CDR1 and CDR2 are SGHTA and FQGNSA. The CDR3 is 15 residues long. The CDR3 reads CASSLEIFSEEPQHF. CDR3 bases: TGTGCCAGCAGCTTAGAAATCTTTTCCGAGGAGCCCCAGCATTTT.

This chain links TRBV5-6 with TRBJ2-7, with 8 bases identical to TRBD1. The CDR3 has 14 residues. The V and J ends lost 3 bases and 6 bases, in that order; junction bases with no gene match: 8. Germline CDR1 reads SGHDT; CDR2 reads YYEEEE. CDR3 sequence (DNA): TGTGCCAGCAGCTACTTGCAGGGGGCCAGCGAGCAGTACTTC. Protein: CASSYLQGASEQYF.

The gene calls are TRBV5-1 and TRBJ1-1; no reliable D call. Germline-derived CDR1 and CDR2 are SGHRS and YFSETQ. Trimming pared 0 bases from V and 1 base from J, leaving 4 bases between. The CDR3 totals 13 residues. CDR3 coding DNA: TGCGCCAGCAGCTTGGAACAGAACACTGAAGCTTTCTTT. Protein sequence: CASSLEQNTEAFF.

The V and J genes are TRBV15 and TRBJ2-3, with TRBD1 matching 7 bases. The CDR3 consists of 16 residues. Trimming took 1 base from V and 0 from J; bases not matched to a gene: 4. The germline V gene encodes CDR1 LNHNV and CDR2 YYDKDF (reference sequence). The CDR3 loop reads CATSRGDRASTDTQYF. In nucleotides, the CDR3 is TGTGCCACCAGCAGAGGCGACAGGGCGAGCACAGATACGCAGTATTTT.

The chain has TRBV6-5 and TRBJ2-4; 7 positions agree with TRBD2. This CDR3 is built from 14 residues. J was trimmed by 9 bases and V by 9 bases; bases with no gene match: 14. Germline assignment: CDR1 MNHEY and CDR2 SVGAGI. The CDR3 nucleotides are TGTGCCAGTGCGCAGCGGGGACCTCTGAGCATTCAGTACTTC. As protein: CASAQRGPLSIQYF.

This clone was found once. The chain couples TRBV29-1 to TRBJ1-1, with D perhaps TRBD1 (5 bases). V was clipped by 7 bases and J by 1 base, with 7 bases between them. Germline V lookup: CDR1 SQVTM, CDR2 ANQGSEA. This CDR3 region has 11 residues. The CDR3 coding sequence is TGCAGCGAACAGGAGAACACTGAAGCTTTCTTT. It is translated as CSEQENTEAFF. Using reference TRBV29-1 and TRBJ1-1 for the parts outside the CDR3, the full variable domain is SAVISQKPSRDICQRGTSLTIQCQVDSQVTMMFWYRQQPGQSLTLIATANQGSEATYESGFVIDKFPISRPNLTFSTLTVSNMSPEDSSIYLCSEQENTEAFFGQGTRLTVV.

The CDR3 spells CASSLDRAGEAFF. The CDR3 DNA reads TGTGCCAGCAGCCTTGACAGGGCCGGGGAAGCTTTCTTT. The gene calls are TRBV11-2 and TRBJ1-1; 7 bases map to TRBD1. The CDR3 runs 13 residues. Germline V gives CDR1 SGHAT, CDR2 FQNNGV. Trimming removed 5 bases from V and 8 bases from J; junction bases left unmatched: 8.

V is TRBV6-5 and J is TRBJ1-1; D is undetermined. V shed 4 bases and J shed 1 base, with 10 bases lying between them. The CDR3 runs to 14 residues. Germline V gives CDR1 MNHEY, CDR2 SVGAGI. CDR3 DNA sequence: TGTGCCAGCAGTTGGATGACACCGAACACTGAAGCTTTCTTT. Amino acid sequence: CASSWMTPNTEAFF.

The chain links TRBV6-6 to TRBJ2-7; 8 bases map to TRBD1. In germline, CDR1 is MNHNY, CDR2 SVGAGI (reference sequence). The CDR3 is 14 amino acids. Trimming at V came to 4 bases and at J to 5 bases, leaving 7 bases not matched to a gene. CDR3 protein: CASSFSDRGHEQYF. CDR3 coding DNA: TGTGCCAGCAGTTTCTCAGACAGGGGCCACGAGCAGTACTTC.

Note on this clone: The same CDR3 arises from other DNA sequences in this sample as well. The V gene is TRBV4-1, the J gene TRBJ1-5, with 9 nucleotides matching TRBD1. Looked up from germline, CDR1 is MGHRA and CDR2 is YSYEKL. The CDR3 loop spans 16 amino acids. With 1 base clipped from V and 2 bases from J, the junction kept 3 bases outside the gene matches. This chain's CDR3 is CASSQGDRAGNQPQHF. CDR3 DNA: TGCGCCAGCAGCCAAGGGGACAGGGCGGGCAATCAGCCCCAGCATTTT.

The chain links TRBV4-3 to TRBJ1-6; 7 nucleotides agree with TRBD1. V trimming: 0 bases; J trimming: 7 bases; junction bases outside the gene matches: 3. Germline-derived CDR1 and CDR2 are LGHNA and YSLEER. There are 15 residues in the CDR3. The CDR3 DNA is TGCGCCAGCAGCCAAGAAACAGGGGACAATTCACCCCTCCACTTT. Protein sequence: CASSQETGDNSPLHF.

The chain couples TRBV20-1 to TRBJ1-2; D unclear. Germline V CDR1 and CDR2: DFQATT, SNEGSKA (reference sequence). Trimming shortened V by 4 bases and J by 4 bases, and 4 bases separated the two germline ends. This CDR3 has 10 residues. The CDR3: CSAKVYGYTF. As DNA, the CDR3 is TGCAGTGCTAAGGTCTATGGCTACACCTTC.

This chain joins TRBV28 and TRBJ1-1, with unresolved D. V gave up 8 bases and J gave up 0 bases, with 10 bases separating them. The germline gives CDR1 MDHEN, CDR2 SYDVKM. This CDR3 comprises 13 residues. The CDR3 bases are TGTGCCAGCCGATACGAATTGAACACTGAAGCTTTCTTT. Residues: CASRYELNTEAFF. Based on the CDR3 plus reference TRBV28 and TRBJ1-1, the full variable domain is DVKVTQSSRYLVKRTGEKVFLECVQDMDHENMFWYRQDPGLGLRLIYFSYDVKMKEKGDIPEGYSVSREKKERFSLILESASTNQTSMYLCASRYELNTEAFFGQGTRLTVV.

This clone was seen a single time. The chain employs TRBV5-1 and TRBJ2-3; 9 bases are shared with TRBD1. CDR3 length equals 15 residues. V was pared by 10 bases and J by 6 bases, with 15 bases of the junction left unmatched. Germline V gives CDR1 SGHRS, CDR2 YFSETQ. CDR3 DNA sequence: TGCGCCGTCTCCCCCTCGGGACAGGGAACTGATACGCAGTATTTT. It encodes CAVSPSGQGTDTQYF.